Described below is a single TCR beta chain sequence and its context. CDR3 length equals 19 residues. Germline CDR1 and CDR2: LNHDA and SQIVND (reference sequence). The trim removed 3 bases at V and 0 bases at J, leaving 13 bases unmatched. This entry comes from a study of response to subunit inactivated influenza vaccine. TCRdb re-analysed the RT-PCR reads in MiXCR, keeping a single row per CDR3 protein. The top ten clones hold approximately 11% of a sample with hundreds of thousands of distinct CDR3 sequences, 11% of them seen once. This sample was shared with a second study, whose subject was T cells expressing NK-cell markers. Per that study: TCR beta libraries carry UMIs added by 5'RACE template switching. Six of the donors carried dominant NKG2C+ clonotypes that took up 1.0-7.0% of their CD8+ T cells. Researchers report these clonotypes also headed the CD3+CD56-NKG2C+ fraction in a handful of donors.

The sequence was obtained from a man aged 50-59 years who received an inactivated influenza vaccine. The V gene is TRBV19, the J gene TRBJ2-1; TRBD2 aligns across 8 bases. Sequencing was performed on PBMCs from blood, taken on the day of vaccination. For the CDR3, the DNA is TGTGCCAGTAGTATTCGAAGGAAGCGGGAGACGAGCTCCTACAATGAGCAGTTCTTC. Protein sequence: CASSIRRKRETSSYNEQFF.